A selection of T cell receptor beta chains follows, all from one sample in a study of cytomegalovirus exposure and HLA in healthy donors. The repertoire was sequenced with immunoSEQ multiplex PCR; TCRdb's copy has only in-frame clones and lacks some. This table has 250,000 to 350,000 clones, roughly 90% appearing once. Sequenced: PBMCs. These receptor sequences come from a man aged 35 to 55 in good health and CMV-seropositive. The CDR3 runs from the conserved cysteine through the conserved F or W. The D gene is left open where the match is weak. Rows give clone size only sometimes, using once, few, many, or a class for an expanded clone.

j_gene,d_gene,abundance,v_gene,CDR3nt,CDR3aa
TRBJ2-7,NA,NA,TRBV28,TGTGCCAGCAGTACCCCGGGACAAAAGGGGCAGTACTTC,CASSTPGQKGQYF
TRBJ1-1,NA,few,TRBV5-1,TGCGCCAGCAGCTTCGAGGGGAACACTGAAGCTTTCTTT,CASSFEGNTEAFF
TRBJ2-2,TRBD1,NA,TRBV6-1,TGTGCCAGCAGTGGGAGATACAGGGGCGCGAACACCGGGGAGCTGTTTTTT,CASSGRYRGANTGELFF
TRBJ2-7,NA,NA,TRBV7-2,TGTGCCAGCAGGCTGCCGGGTGGGACACTGACCTACGAGCAGTACTTC,CASRLPGGTLTYEQYF
TRBJ1-3,TRBD1,NA,TRBV28,TGTGCCAGCAGTTTCCGGGACAGGACCTCTGGAAACACCATATATTTT,CASSFRDRTSGNTIYF
TRBJ2-5,TRBD1,once,TRBV4-3,TGCGCCAGCAGCCCCGGGGACAGGGGAGAGACCCAGTACTTC,CASSPGDRGETQYF
TRBJ1-3,NA,NA,TRBV27,TGTGCCAGCAGTGGGTTAGGGGCTGGAAACACCATATATTTT,CASSGLGAGNTIYF
TRBJ1-5,NA,NA,TRBV28,TGTGCCAGCAGTTTTAGGTTTTTGGGCGGGGACCTTAGCAATCAGCCCCAGCATTTT,CASSFRFLGGDLSNQPQHF
TRBJ1-5,NA,NA,TRBV6-1,TGTGCCAGCATTGGCATAAGCAATCAGCCCCAGCATTTT,CASIGISNQPQHF
TRBJ1-2,TRBD1,once,TRBV5-1,TGCGCCAGCAGCTCGAACAGGGGACTCTATGGCTACACCTTC,CASSSNRGLYGYTF
TRBJ2-7,NA,NA,TRBV19,TGTGCCAGTAGTATAGGGACTGGCGCCTACGAGCAGTACTTC,CASSIGTGAYEQYF
TRBJ1-1,NA,few,TRBV5-4,TGTGCCAGCAGGAGGGCGGCGGGGAACACTGAAGCTTTCTTT,CASRRAAGNTEAFF
TRBJ2-7,NA,NA,TRBV11-2,TGTGCCAGCAGCTTAGATCGCCCCGGGGTTTCCTACGAGCAGTACTTC,CASSLDRPGVSYEQYF
TRBJ2-1,NA,NA,TRBV18,TGTGCCAGCTCACCACTTCAGGAGGATGAGCAGTTCTTC,CASSPLQEDEQFF
TRBJ1-3,TRBD1,NA,TRBV28,TGTGCCAGCAGGACAGGGTGGGATCTCCTCTCGTTT,CASRTGWDLLSF
TRBJ1-1,NA,NA,TRBV19,TGTGCCAGTAGTAGCAGGGTGAAAACTGAAGCTTTCTTT,CASSSRVKTEAFF
TRBJ2-7,NA,NA,TRBV29-1,TGCAGCGGATTAAGCGCGAAGGTCGACGAGCAGTACTTC,CSGLSAKVDEQYF
TRBJ2-5,NA,NA,TRBV14,TGTGCCAGCAGCCAAGGTCCGTACGGGACCCAGTACTTC,CASSQGPYGTQYF
TRBJ2-1,TRBD2,NA,TRBV5-4,TGTGCCAGCAGCCAGAAAGCTAGCGGGAGTTTTAATGAGCAGTTCTTC,CASSQKASGSFNEQFF
TRBJ2-3,NA,NA,TRBV5-5,TGTGCCAGCAGCTTGGAACAGTCTAGCACAGATACGCAGTATTTT,CASSLEQSSTDTQYF